Following are 21 T cell receptor beta chains from one sample sequenced in a study of blood T cell repertoires in COVID-19. This table comes from immunoSEQ multiplex PCR, and its TCRdb copy is limited to in-frame clones, with some not included. The data hold a few hundred thousand clones, with about 85% observed a single time. The sequenced material came from peripheral blood. Receptor source: a man between 18 and 35 years old with active or convalescent COVID-19.

The chain couples TRBV5-4 to TRBJ2-1; 7 nucleotides line up with TRBD2. Germline loops: CDR1 SGHNT, CDR2 YYREEE (reference sequence). The length of the CDR3 is 15 residues. V shed 6 bases and J 7 bases; nucleotides not matched to a gene: 13. The CDR3 spells CASISREGLINEQFF. The DNA for the CDR3 is TGTGCCAGCATTTCCAGGGAGGGCCTAATAAATGAGCAGTTCTTC. The variable domain in full, with the rest retrieved from reference TRBV5-4 and TRBJ2-1, is ETGVTQSPTHLIKTRGQQVTLRCSSQSGHNTVSWYQQALGQGPQFIFQYYREEENGRGNFPPRFSGLQFPNYSSELNVNALELDDSALYLCASISREGLINEQFFGPGTRLTVL.

The sample holds a few counts of this clone. This chain connects TRBV19 to TRBJ2-7, with TRBD2 identical over 11 bases. The V and J ends lost 0 bases and 3 bases, in that order; junction bases with no gene match: 4. CDR1 and CDR2 from the germline V gene are LNHDA and SQIVND (reference sequence). The CDR3 runs to 16 residues. CDR3 protein: CASSIDASGRLYEQYF. CDR3 nucleotide sequence: TGTGCCAGTAGTATAGATGCTAGCGGGAGGCTCTACGAGCAGTACTTC.

The chain uses TRBV7-6 and TRBJ2-7, with D perhaps TRBD2 (6 bases). This CDR3 spans 16 amino acids. The V end lost 5 bases, the J end lost 2 bases, and 19 bases lay between the germline ends. Looked up from germline, CDR1 is SGHVS and CDR2 is FNYEAQ. The CDR3 spells CASSPSAGLSTYEQYF. In DNA, the CDR3 is TGTGCCAGCAGCCCCTCCGCGGGACTTTCCACCTACGAGCAGTACTTC.

CDR3 DNA sequence: TGCGCCAGCAAGACTGAGTTCACCTACGAGCAGTACTTC. Amino acids: CASKTEFTYEQYF. The J gene is TRBJ2-7, the V gene TRBV5-1; D call uncertain. CDR1 is SGHRS and CDR2 is YFSETQ in the germline V gene. CDR3 length equals 13 residues. V lost 6 bases, J lost 2 bases, and 12 bases lay in between.

The rearrangement joins TRBV6-5 to TRBJ2-7; 10 bases match TRBD2. The length of the CDR3 is 14 residues. Germline lookup yields CDR1 MNHEY and CDR2 SVGAGI. With V trimmed by 6 bases and J by 6 bases, 8 bases remained unmatched. CDR3 protein: CASSPGTSAAEQYF. The CDR3 nucleotides read TGTGCCAGCAGCCCCGGGACTAGCGCCGCCGAGCAGTACTTC.

The CDR3 region is CASSLQGGRSYEQYF. Here the CDR3 DNA reads TGTGCCAGCAGCCTCCAAGGGGGACGGTCCTACGAGCAGTACTTC. The chain links TRBV3-1 (or the pseudogene TRBV3-2) to TRBJ2-7; D is perhaps TRBD1 (6 bases). The CDR3 extends over 15 amino acids. V was cut by 4 bases and J by 1 base, with 14 bases left in between. Germline V gene data show CDR1 as LGHDT and CDR2 as YNNKEL (reference sequence).

J is TRBJ2-7 and V is TRBV4-3; possibly TRBD1 for D (5 bases). V lost 2 bases and J 3 bases, leaving 17 bases between the germline ends. The CDR3 length is 16 residues. Per germline, CDR1 LGHNA and CDR2 YSLEER. CDR3: CASSQNLGRVNYEQYF. For the CDR3, the DNA is TGCGCCAGCAGCCAAAACCTCGGCAGGGTTAACTACGAGCAGTACTTC.

The V and J genes are TRBV7-3 and TRBJ2-2, with TRBD2 matching 12 bases. V shed 5 bases, J shed 6 bases, and the junction held 13 bases outside the gene matches. Germline V gene lookup returns CDR1 SGHTA and CDR2 FQGTGA. The CDR3 contains 18 residues. CDR3 coding DNA: TGTGCCAGCAGCCTAAGGACTAGCGGGGATAGAAGCGCCGGGGAGCTGTTTTTT. Amino acids: CASSLRTSGDRSAGELFF.

The chain joins TRBV27 to TRBJ1-2; weak D call: TRBD1 (6 bases). Germline CDR1 reads MNHEY; CDR2 reads SMNVEV (reference sequence). This CDR3 contains 16 residues. Trimming left V 4 bases short and J 8 bases short, with 23 bases between. The CDR3 nucleotides are TGTGCCAGCAGTTCACAACTCACCCGGGACATCTGGGGCTACACCTTC. It specifies CASSSQLTRDIWGYTF.

This clone was counted a single time. The J gene is TRBJ1-1, the V gene TRBV6-2 or TRBV6-3; D unclear. CDR3 size: 14 residues. Germline V CDR1 and CDR2: MNHEY, SVGEGT. With 3 bases removed from V and 3 bases from J, the gap between germline ends came to 11 bases. The CDR3 nucleotides are TGTGCCAGCAGTTATGGAAATACAGACACTGAAGCTTTCTTT. It encodes CASSYGNTDTEAFF.

The genes are TRBV5-1 and TRBJ2-3; the match to TRBD2 covers 7 bases. Germline CDR1 SGHRS, CDR2 YFSETQ. The CDR3 loop spans 16 amino acids. V lost 2 bases and J lost 4; bases outside the gene matches: 10. Written as DNA, the CDR3 is TGCGCCAGCAGCTTTGTTAAGGGGAGGGAGGCAGATACGCAGTATTTT. This gives the protein CASSFVKGREADTQYF.

The genes are TRBV20-1 and TRBJ1-2; no clear D. Trimming took 3 bases from V and 2 from J, leaving 7 bases between them. The germline gives CDR1 DFQATT, CDR2 SNEGSKA (reference sequence). CDR3 length: 12 amino acids. CDR3 in amino acids: CSASLANYGYTF. The CDR3 DNA sequence: TGCAGTGCTAGTTTGGCCAACTATGGCTACACCTTC.

A few counts support this clone. V is TRBV25-1 and J is TRBJ2-7; D remains unclear. The CDR3 covers 13 residues. Trimming shortened V by 3 bases and J by 0 bases, and 6 bases separated the two germline ends. Germline V gives CDR1 MGHDK, CDR2 SYGVNS. The CDR3 loop is CASSDGISYEQYF. The CDR3 DNA is TGTGCCAGCAGTGACGGTATCTCCTACGAGCAGTACTTC.

This chain links TRBV2 with TRBJ2-3; 13 nucleotides line up with TRBD2. From germline, CDR1 is SNHLY and CDR2 FYNNEI. This CDR3 is 15 amino acids long. Trimming at V came to 5 bases and at J to 4 bases, leaving 3 bases not matched to a gene. CDR3 amino acids: CASSRLAGGSDTQYF. In DNA form, the CDR3 reads TGTGCCAGCAGTAGACTAGCGGGAGGATCAGATACGCAGTATTTT.

This clone was detected once. The rearrangement uses TRBV5-1 and TRBJ2-7, with TRBD2 identical over 13 bases. This CDR3 region has 15 residues. Germline assignment: CDR1 SGHRS and CDR2 YFSETQ. The junction had 5 bases not matched to a gene; V was cut back by 1 base and J by 7 bases. DNA of the CDR3: TGCGCCAGCAGCTTGACTAGCGGGAGGGCCGGGGAGCAGTACTTC. Residues: CASSLTSGRAGEQYF.

This clone was recorded a few times. The chain joins TRBV18 to TRBJ1-2, with a possible D match to TRBD1 (6 bases). From germline, CDR1 is KGHSH and CDR2 LQKENI. CDR3 length: 15 residues. Between the trimmed V and J ends, which lost 5 bases and 1 base, there was a span of 14 bases. This CDR3 reads CASSSDRHFNYGYTF. The CDR3 bases are TGTGCCAGCTCATCGGACAGACACTTTAACTATGGCTACACCTTC.

The chain couples TRBV6-1 to TRBJ2-5, with 8 bases aligning to TRBD2. The V gene's germline CDR1 is MNHNS and CDR2 SASEGT. Trimming at V came to 1 base and at J to 1 base, leaving 5 bases not matched to a gene. This CDR3 has 16 amino acids. The DNA for the CDR3 is TGTGCCAGCAGTGAAGTAGCGGGGAATTCCCAAGAGACCCAGTACTTC. This gives the protein CASSEVAGNSQETQYF.

The genes are TRBV29-1 and TRBJ2-3; no firm D call. Germline V gene sequence: CDR1 SQVTM, CDR2 ANQGSEA. This CDR3 region has 11 residues. V shed 6 bases and J shed 5 bases, with 9 bases lying between them. CDR3 protein: CSVHRGDTQYF. The DNA of the CDR3 is TGCAGCGTACATCGAGGAGATACGCAGTATTTT.

The CDR3 is CASRTTGGGGYEQYF. The CDR3 DNA reads as TGTGCCAGCAGGACAACAGGGGGAGGCGGGTACGAGCAGTACTTC. The rearrangement joins TRBV11-2 to TRBJ2-7, with 8 nucleotides matching TRBD1. CDR1 is SGHAT, CDR2 FQNNGV, per germline. V lost 6 bases, J lost 4 bases, and 11 bases stayed unmatched. CDR3 length equals 15 residues.

The CDR3 is CASSPRLAGVQETQYF. CDR3 DNA: TGTGCCAGCAGCCCGAGACTAGCGGGAGTTCAAGAGACCCAGTACTTC. The chain is built from TRBV7-9 and TRBJ2-5; 12 bases fit TRBD2. The length of the CDR3 is 16 residues. V was clipped by 5 bases and J by 2 bases; unmatched bases: 6. Germline V gene sequence: CDR1 SEHNR, CDR2 FQNEAQ (reference sequence). The whole variable domain, remainder taken from reference TRBV7-9 and TRBJ2-5, is DTGVSQNPRHKITKRGQNVTFRCDPISEHNRLYWYRQTLGQGPEFLTYFQNEAQLEKSRLLSDRFSAERPKGSFSTLEIQRTEQGDSAMYLCASSPRLAGVQETQYFGPGTRLLVL.

This chain connects TRBV19 to TRBJ1-1; a weak D match, TRBD1 (6 bases). The CDR3 is made up of 13 amino acids. CDR1 and CDR2 (germline): LNHDA, SQIVND (reference sequence). Trimming pared 4 bases from V and 5 bases from J, leaving 11 bases between. The DNA of the CDR3 is TGTGCCAGTAGTAGGACAGTTCGTACTGAAGCTTTCTTT. Its translation: CASSRTVRTEAFF.